Here is one T cell receptor beta chain with its context. Antigen unknown. The PCR used 60 Vbeta and 13 Jbeta primers. TCRdb's table, derived via immunoSEQ multiplex PCR, lists solely in-frame clones and lacks some. Of around 190,000 clones detected, 65% to 85% appear once; the ten largest clones hold less than 2%. This sample was taken from a study of cytomegalovirus exposure and HLA in healthy donors. Study overall: Genetic ancestry analysis placed around four fifths of the 300 to 400 donors that were genotyped in the Caucasian-associated cluster. Overall study results and limits: No immune exposure information besides CMV serostatus was available. In a later analysis, HLA-associated beta chains showed higher expansion and lower generation probabilities than comparable chains.

Material: PBMCs. This sequence originates from a woman between 18 and 29 years old in good health and CMV-seronegative.

The CDR3 DNA follows: TGTGCCAGCAGTTTAGGACGTACAGGGACAGATACGCAGTATTTT. Protein: CASSLGRTGTDTQYF. The chain uses TRBV28 and TRBJ2-3; possible D gene TRBD1, 6 bases. Trimming shortened V by 2 bases and J by 3 bases, and 12 bases separated the two germline ends. This CDR3 spans 15 amino acids. Germline CDR1 and CDR2: MDHEN and SYDVKM.